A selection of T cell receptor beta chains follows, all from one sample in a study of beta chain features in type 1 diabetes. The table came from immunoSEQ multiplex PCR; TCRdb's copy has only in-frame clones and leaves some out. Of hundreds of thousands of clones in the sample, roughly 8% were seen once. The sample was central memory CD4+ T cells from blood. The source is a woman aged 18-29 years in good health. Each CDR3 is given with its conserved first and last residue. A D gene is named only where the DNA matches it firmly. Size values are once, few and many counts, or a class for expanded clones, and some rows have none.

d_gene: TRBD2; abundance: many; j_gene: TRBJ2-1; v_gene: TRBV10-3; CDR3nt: TGTGCCATCAGCTACCAGCGGGAGGGGCATGAGCAGTTCTTC; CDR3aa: CAISYQREGHEQFF
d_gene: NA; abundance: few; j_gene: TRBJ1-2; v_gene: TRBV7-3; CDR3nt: TGTGCCAGCAGAACTCTAGGGAGGGTAAACTATGGCTACACCTTC; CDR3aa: CASRTLGRVNYGYTF
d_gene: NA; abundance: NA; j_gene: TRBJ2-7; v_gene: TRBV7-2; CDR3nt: TGTGCCAGCAGCTTATTATTTGGGGCCTCCTACGAGCAGTACTTC; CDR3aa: CASSLLFGASYEQYF
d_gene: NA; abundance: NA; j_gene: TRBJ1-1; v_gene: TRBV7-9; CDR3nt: TGTGCCAGCAGCTTAATAGGGTCCCGAGTTATGAACACTGAAGCTTTCTTT; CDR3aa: CASSLIGSRVMNTEAFF
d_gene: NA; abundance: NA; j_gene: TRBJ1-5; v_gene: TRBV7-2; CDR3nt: TGTGCCAGCAGCCTAGATGTTTCGGGGCCCCAGCATTTT; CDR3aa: CASSLDVSGPQHF
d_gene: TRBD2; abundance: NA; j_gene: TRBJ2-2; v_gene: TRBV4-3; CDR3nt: TGCGCCAGCAGCCAGGGCCAAGCGGGAGAGGCCGGGGAGCTGTTTTTT; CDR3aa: CASSQGQAGEAGELFF
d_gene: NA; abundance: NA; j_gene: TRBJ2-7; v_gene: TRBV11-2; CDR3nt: TGTGCCAGCAACAACCGGGACATCTCCTACGAGCAGTACTTC; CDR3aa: CASNNRDISYEQYF
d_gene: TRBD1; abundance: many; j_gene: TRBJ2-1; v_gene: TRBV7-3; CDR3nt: TGTGCCAGCAGCTCAACAGGGGGCGCGGGACTTAATGAGCAGTTCTTC; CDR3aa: CASSSTGGAGLNEQFF
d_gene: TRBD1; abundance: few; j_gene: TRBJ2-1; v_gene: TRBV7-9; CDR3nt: TGTGCCAGCAGCCCACAGGGGGCTGGCAATGAGCAGTTCTTC; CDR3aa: CASSPQGAGNEQFF
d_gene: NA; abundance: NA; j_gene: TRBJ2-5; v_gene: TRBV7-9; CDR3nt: TGTGCCAGCAGCTATGACGGCCCAACGCCCCAGTACTTC; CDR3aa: CASSYDGPTPQYF
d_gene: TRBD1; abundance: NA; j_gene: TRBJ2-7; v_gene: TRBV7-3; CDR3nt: TGTGCCAGCAGCTCAGGGGGCGCACGGGAGCAGTACTTC; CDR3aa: CASSSGGAREQYF
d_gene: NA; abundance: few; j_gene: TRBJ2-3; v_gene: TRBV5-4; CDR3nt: TGTGCCAGCAGCGATCTGACAGCAAAAGGAGGCACAGATACGCAGTATTTT; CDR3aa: CASSDLTAKGGTDTQYF
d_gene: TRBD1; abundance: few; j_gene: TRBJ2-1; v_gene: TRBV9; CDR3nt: TGTGCCAGCAGCCCCCGGACGGCGGCGACAGGGTATTATGAGCAGTTCTTC; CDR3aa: CASSPRTAATGYYEQFF
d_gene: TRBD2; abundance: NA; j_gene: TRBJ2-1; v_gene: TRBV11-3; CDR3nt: TGTGCCAGCAGCCAAGGGCGGGAGGGATACAATGAGCAGTTCTTC; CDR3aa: CASSQGREGYNEQFF
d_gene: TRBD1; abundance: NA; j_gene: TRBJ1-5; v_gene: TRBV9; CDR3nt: TGTGCCAGCAGCGTAGGTGCAGGGGGCAAGGATCAGCCCCAGCATTTT; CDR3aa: CASSVGAGGKDQPQHF
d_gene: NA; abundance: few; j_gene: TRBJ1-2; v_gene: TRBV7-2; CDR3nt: TGTGCCAGCCGAGCCTCGGGGGGGGCTAACTATGGCTACACCTTC; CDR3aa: CASRASGGANYGYTF
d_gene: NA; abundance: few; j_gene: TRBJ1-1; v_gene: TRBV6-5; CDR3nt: TGTGCCAGCAGTTACTCGGGGGGGAACACTGAAGCTTTCTTT; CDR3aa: CASSYSGGNTEAFF
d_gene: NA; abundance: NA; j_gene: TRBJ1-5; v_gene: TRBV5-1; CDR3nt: TGCGCCAGCAGCTTGGAGCCGGGCAATCAGCCCCAGCATTTT; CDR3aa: CASSLEPGNQPQHF
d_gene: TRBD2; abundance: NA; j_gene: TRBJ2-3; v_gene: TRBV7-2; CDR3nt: TGTGCCAGCAGCCGGAACCCCGGACTAGCGGGAGGTCTTCTTACGCAGTATTTT; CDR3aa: CASSRNPGLAGGLLTQYF
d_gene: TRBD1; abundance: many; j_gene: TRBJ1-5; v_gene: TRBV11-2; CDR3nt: TGTGCCAGCAGCTTGGACAGGGATCAGCCCCAGCATTTT; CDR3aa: CASSLDRDQPQHF
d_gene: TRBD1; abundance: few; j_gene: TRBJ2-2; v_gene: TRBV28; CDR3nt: TGTGCCAGCAGCCGCCACAGGGGGACCACGAACACCGGGGAGCTGTTTTTT; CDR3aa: CASSRHRGTTNTGELFF
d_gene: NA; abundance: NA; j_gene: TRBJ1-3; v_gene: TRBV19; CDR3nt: TGTGCCAGTACCCCGGCCTTTGGCGGAAACACCATATATTTT; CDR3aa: CASTPAFGGNTIYF
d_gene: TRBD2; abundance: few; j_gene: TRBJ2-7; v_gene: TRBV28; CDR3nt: TGTGCCAGCAGTTTTCCTGCTAGCGGGAGCTACGAGCAGTACTTC; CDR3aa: CASSFPASGSYEQYF
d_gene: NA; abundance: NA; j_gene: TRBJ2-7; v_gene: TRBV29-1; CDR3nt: TGCAGCGCCCGATCGGGGGTAGAGCAGTACTTC; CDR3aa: CSARSGVEQYF
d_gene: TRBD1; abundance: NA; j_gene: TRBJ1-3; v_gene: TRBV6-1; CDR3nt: TGTGCCAGCAGTGGCAGGGGGGCTGGAAACACCATATATTTT; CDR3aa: CASSGRGAGNTIYF
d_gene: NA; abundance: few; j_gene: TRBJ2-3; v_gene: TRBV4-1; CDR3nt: TGCGCCAGCAGCCAAGCAATAGGTATTGGGAAGTATTTT; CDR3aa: CASSQAIGIGKYF
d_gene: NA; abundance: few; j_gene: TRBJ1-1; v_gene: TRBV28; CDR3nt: TGTGCCAGCAGGACTCTATGGGGGACTGAAGCTTTCTTT; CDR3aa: CASRTLWGTEAFF